This paragraph covers one T cell receptor (beta chain) sequence. Generated by immunoSEQ multiplex PCR, the TCRdb table keeps only in-frame clones and is missing some. This table holds about 14,000 clones, 87% found once. The data were taken from a study of blood T cell repertoires in COVID-19. The sequence came from a human donor in a cohort sampled during active COVID-19. Sample: peripheral blood.

CDR3 region: CASSPLAGWRSTSGTDTQYF. CDR3 coding DNA: TGTGCCAGCAGTCCACTCGCGGGTTGGAGATCCACCTCGGGCACAGATACGCAGTATTTT. The chain is built from TRBV14 and TRBJ2-3; TRBD2 is a possible D gene (5 bases). V was cut by 6 bases and J by 1 base, with 29 bases left in between. CDR1 and CDR2 from the germline V gene are SGHDN and FVKESK. CDR3 length: 20 amino acids.